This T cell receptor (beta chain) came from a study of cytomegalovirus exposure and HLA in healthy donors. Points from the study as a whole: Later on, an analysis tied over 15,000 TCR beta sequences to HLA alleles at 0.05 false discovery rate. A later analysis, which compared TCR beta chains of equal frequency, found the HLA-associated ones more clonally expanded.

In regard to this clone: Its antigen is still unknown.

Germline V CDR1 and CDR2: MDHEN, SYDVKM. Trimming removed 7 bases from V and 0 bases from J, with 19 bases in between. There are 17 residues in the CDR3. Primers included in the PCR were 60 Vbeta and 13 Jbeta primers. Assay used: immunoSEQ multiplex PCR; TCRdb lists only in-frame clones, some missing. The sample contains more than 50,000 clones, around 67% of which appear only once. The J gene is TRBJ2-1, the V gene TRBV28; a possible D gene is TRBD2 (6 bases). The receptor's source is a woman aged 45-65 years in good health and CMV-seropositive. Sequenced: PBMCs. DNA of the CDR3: TGTGCCAGCATCGGGGGAGACTTCGCGGGCTCCTACAATGAGCAGTTCTTC. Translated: CASIGGDFAGSYNEQFF.